A single sample is the source of the 28 T cell receptor beta chains below, sequenced in a study of human versus mouse CDR3 diversity and MHC coevolution (dated 2017 in TCRdb). The library was built by means of the immunoSEQ multiplex PCR assay. This is the immuneACCESS table as TCRdb keeps it, with only in-frame sequences that have V and J called. A part of the clones is gone; compared with another copy, unresolved V genes explain less than half, and the rest is unexplained. For this sample the table gives about 81,000 clones, of which roughly 93% were detected only once. The ten largest clones add up to more than 1.1% of the sample. Input material: naive CD4+ T cells from blood. In light of the paper, this sample's cell subset or site label describes: CD45RO-negative CD62L-positive naive CD4 T cells. Receptors originate from a person aged 25 to 69 in good health.

The chain joins TRBV27 to TRBJ1-1; 8 bases align to TRBD1. Looked up from germline, CDR1 is MNHEY and CDR2 is SMNVEV (reference sequence). V gave up 0 bases and J gave up 4 bases; unmatched junction bases: 10. The CDR3 spans 17 residues. The CDR3 loop is CASSLSGGQGSRTEAFF. DNA of the CDR3: TGTGCCAGCAGTTTATCGGGCGGACAGGGATCTCGCACTGAAGCTTTCTTT.

Details on this clone: The sample carries other DNA sequences with the same CDR3. V is TRBV6-1 and J is TRBJ2-7; perhaps TRBD1 as D (7 bases). The length of the CDR3 is 15 residues. The ends were cut back, 7 bases at V and 1 base at J, with 17 bases in the middle. Germline CDR1 and CDR2: MNHNS and SASEGT. Written as DNA, the CDR3 is TGTGCCAGCATTCCTGGGGGGACAGCGTCCTACGAGCAGTACTTC. The encoded protein is CASIPGGTASYEQYF.

The rearrangement links TRBV7-3 to TRBJ2-1, with TRBD2 identical over 10 bases. Trimming took 4 bases from V and 1 from J; bases not matched to a gene: 4. The CDR3 consists of 16 residues. From germline, CDR1 is SGHTA and CDR2 FQGTGA. CDR3 sequence (DNA): TGTGCCAGCAGCTCACGGACTAGCGGATCCTACAATGAGCAGTTCTTC. This translates into CASSSRTSGSYNEQFF.

The chain couples TRBV27 to TRBJ2-7; tentative D call: TRBD1 (6 bases). The germline V gene encodes CDR1 MNHEY and CDR2 SMNVEV (reference sequence). This CDR3 spans 14 amino acids. V was trimmed by 9 bases and J by 2 bases, leaving 17 bases between them. CDR3 nucleotide sequence: TGTGCCAGTTCCCGACAGGTCCCGACCTACGAGCAGTACTTC. Protein: CASSRQVPTYEQYF.

The V and J genes are TRBV19 and TRBJ2-5; D not resolved. Judging by the DNA end, TRBJ2-7 fits better; the J call may be wrong. In germline, CDR1 is LNHDA, CDR2 SQIVND (reference sequence). The CDR3 is made up of 13 amino acids. The CDR3 reads CASSISPPYEQYF. The CDR3 nucleotides are TGTGCCAGTAGTATCTCCCCCCCCTACGAGCAGTACTTC.

In its sample, this clone was seen a few times. V and J are TRBV9 and TRBJ2-3; 16 positions match TRBD2. J was trimmed by 3 bases and V by 7 bases; bases with no gene match: 5. The CDR3 consists of 16 residues. Germline V CDR1 and CDR2: SGDLS, YYNGEE. The DNA of the CDR3 is TGTGCCAGCGGGGGACTAGCGGGGGGGCCAACAGATACGCAGTATTTT. Translating it yields CASGGLAGGPTDTQYF.

The chain has TRBV7-9 and TRBJ2-7; TRBD1 might be the D (6 bases). The V end lost 3 bases, the J end lost 6 bases, and 15 bases lay between the germline ends. Germline values: CDR1 SEHNR, CDR2 FQNEAQ (reference sequence). The CDR3 is 14 amino acids. The CDR3 spells CASSFQQGPLEQYF. The CDR3 nucleotides are TGTGCCAGCAGCTTCCAACAGGGTCCTCTCGAGCAGTACTTC. The entire variable domain, with the rest obtained from reference TRBV7-9 and TRBJ2-7, is as follows: DTGVSQNPRHKITKRGQNVTFRCDPISEHNRLYWYRQTLGQGPEFLTYFQNEAQLEKSRLLSDRFSAERPKGSFSTLEIQRTEQGDSAMYLCASSFQQGPLEQYFGPGTRLTVT.

This rearrangement joins TRBV9 to TRBJ2-5, with 9 nucleotides matching TRBD2. The CDR3 has 13 amino acids. V gave up 7 bases and J gave up 0 bases; unmatched junction bases: 1. CDR1 SGDLS and CDR2 YYNGEE come from the germline V gene. The CDR3 loop reads CASGLANQETQYF. The CDR3 DNA reads TGTGCCAGCGGACTAGCGAACCAAGAGACCCAGTACTTC.

V and J are TRBV7-2 and TRBJ2-5; maybe TRBD1 (5 bases). The J call may be faulty, since TRBJ2-7 better matches the DNA end. In germline, CDR1 is SGHTA, CDR2 FQGNSA. The CDR3 contains 14 residues. CDR3 amino acids: CASSLAAGHDEQYF. The CDR3 bases are TGTGCCAGCAGCTTAGCGGCAGGGCACGACGAGCAGTACTTC.

The chain carries TRBV11-2 and TRBJ1-4; D gene uncertain. Per germline, CDR1 SGHAT and CDR2 FQNNGV. There are 15 residues in the CDR3. Deletions cut 3 bases from V and 7 bases from J, with 15 bases between. CDR3 DNA: TGTGCCAGCAGCTTCCGGGATGTCAAGGGTGAAAAACTGTTTTTT. Translation: CASSFRDVKGEKLFF. Looking up the rest from reference TRBV11-2 and TRBJ1-4 gives the full variable domain: EAGVAQSPRYKIIEKRQSVAFWCNPISGHATLYWYQQILGQGPKLLIQFQNNGVVDDSQLPKDRFSAERLKGVDSTLKIQPAKLEDSAVYLCASSFRDVKGEKLFFGSGTQLSVL.

This sequence joins TRBV5-6 and TRBJ2-2; D perhaps matches TRBD2 (6 bases). Trimming removed 0 bases at V and 4 bases at J, with 7 bases between. The CDR3 totals 14 residues. Germline loops: CDR1 SGHDT, CDR2 YYEEEE. Written as DNA, the CDR3 is TGTGCCAGCAGCTTGGCCGGGGGCACCGGGGAGCTGTTTTTT. It codes for CASSLAGGTGELFF. Combining the CDR3 with reference TRBV5-6 and TRBJ2-2 gives the whole variable domain DAGVTQSPTHLIKTRGQQVTLRCSPKSGHDTVSWYQQALGQGPQFIFQYYEEEERQRGNFPDRFSGHQFPNYSSELNVNALLLGDSALYLCASSLAGGTGELFFGEGSRLTVL.

The chain is built from TRBV2 and TRBJ2-5; no firm D call. CDR1 and CDR2 (germline): SNHLY, FYNNEI. The CDR3 totals 13 residues. Between the trimmed V and J ends, which lost 7 bases and 5 bases, there was a span of 14 bases. Here the CDR3 DNA reads TGTGCCAGCATGCCTAGAAGCTGGGAGACCCAGTACTTC. As protein: CASMPRSWETQYF.

This clone was seen just once. At one end the junction does not follow the germline gene, possibly because of a read error. The chain uses TRBV7-7 and TRBJ2-2; D gene ambiguous. CDR1 and CDR2 from the germline V gene are SSHAT and FNYEAQ (reference sequence). CDR3 size: 14 residues. CDR3 loop: CASSRPNEDGELFF. The DNA of the CDR3 is TGTGCTAGCAGCAGACCCAACGAGGACGGGGAGCTGTTTTTT.

The V and J genes are TRBV27 and TRBJ2-7; the D gene is possibly TRBD1 (6 bases). The CDR3 is made up of 15 amino acids. Trimming pared 0 bases from V and 2 bases from J, leaving 11 bases between. The germline V gene encodes CDR1 MNHEY and CDR2 SMNVEV (reference sequence). For the CDR3, the DNA is TGTGCCAGCAGTTTATCGGGCAGGGGTACCTACGAGCAGTACTTC. Translating gives CASSLSGRGTYEQYF.

This chain connects TRBV18 to TRBJ2-5; TRBD2 is a possible D gene (5 bases). Trimming cost V 3 bases and J 1 base, with 6 bases left between them. Germline CDR1 is KGHSH and CDR2 is LQKENI. This CDR3 has 13 amino acids. The chain's CDR3 is CASSPDSQETQYF. The DNA for the CDR3 is TGTGCCAGCTCACCGGACTCCCAAGAGACCCAGTACTTC.

The rearrangement uses TRBV29-1 and TRBJ2-7; a weak D match, TRBD2 (6 bases). CDR3 length: 13 amino acids. V lost 6 bases, J lost 6 bases, and 18 bases lay in between. Germline CDR1 SQVTM, CDR2 ANQGSEA. CDR3 coding DNA: TGCAGCGTCCTCTACGGACTAAATGTCGAGCAGTACTTC. Its translation is CSVLYGLNVEQYF.

The genes are TRBV7-2 and TRBJ2-3, with 13 positions matching TRBD2. The CDR3 loop spans 18 amino acids. The V gene's germline CDR1 is SGHTA and CDR2 FQGNSA. V was clipped by 2 bases and J by 0 bases; unmatched bases: 5. For the CDR3, the DNA is TGTGCCAGCAGCTTAAAGGGACTAGCGGGAAGGAGCACAGATACGCAGTATTTT. Translated: CASSLKGLAGRSTDTQYF.

CDR3 loop: CASSVEGGGTYEQYF. CDR3 sequence (DNA): TGTGCCAGCAGCGTAGAAGGGGGAGGGACCTACGAGCAGTACTTC. V is TRBV9 and J is TRBJ2-7, with D possibly matching TRBD2 (7 bases). The V end was cut by 0 bases, the J end by 2 bases, with 12 bases between. The germline gives CDR1 SGDLS, CDR2 YYNGEE. The CDR3 sequence is 15 residues long.

The count of this clone is one. The chain uses TRBV5-1 and TRBJ2-1, with 7 positions matching TRBD2. Germline V lookup: CDR1 SGHRS, CDR2 YFSETQ. Losses at the gene ends were 1 base for V and 7 bases for J; bases not matched to a gene: 2. The CDR3 is 13 residues long. DNA for the CDR3: TGCGCCAGCAGCTTGCTAGCGGAGAATGAGCAGTTCTTC. Its protein product is CASSLLAENEQFF.

This chain connects TRBV7-9 to TRBJ1-2; possible D gene TRBD1, 5 bases. The CDR3 sequence is 12 residues long. In germline, CDR1 is SEHNR, CDR2 FQNEAQ (reference sequence). V lost 5 bases to trimming and J lost 5 bases, with 9 bases between them. The CDR3 loop is CASSVDSYGYTF. CDR3 DNA: TGTGCCAGCAGCGTAGACAGTTATGGCTACACCTTC.

In this sample, this clone turned up once. The gene calls are TRBV27 and TRBJ1-5; a weak D match, TRBD1 (5 bases). This CDR3 contains 14 residues. With 6 bases removed from V and 7 bases from J, the gap between germline ends came to 16 bases. Per the germline V gene, CDR1 is MNHEY and CDR2 is SMNVEV (reference sequence). DNA of the CDR3: TGTGCCAGCAGGGGGGGAGTAGGAAACCAGCCCCAGCATTTT. Protein sequence: CASRGGVGNQPQHF.

The chain combines TRBV19 with TRBJ2-7, with TRBD2 as a possible D gene (5 bases). CDR3 size: 15 residues. Looked up from germline, CDR1 is LNHDA and CDR2 is SQIVND (reference sequence). V shed 3 bases and J shed 1 base, with 13 bases lying between them. The CDR3 sequence: CASSMSSGGSYEQYF. CDR3 sequence (DNA): TGTGCCAGTAGTATGAGCAGCGGCGGGTCCTACGAGCAGTACTTC.

The chain joins TRBV28 to TRBJ2-7; 8 nucleotides line up with TRBD2. CDR3 length: 17 residues. Germline V gives CDR1 MDHEN, CDR2 SYDVKM. V was pared by 1 base and J by 5 bases, with 13 bases of the junction left unmatched. CDR3 sequence reads: CASSLLGSGGRFDEQYF. DNA for the CDR3: TGTGCCAGCAGTTTATTAGGGTCGGGCGGGAGGTTCGACGAGCAGTACTTC.

This clone appeared a single time. The genes are TRBV2 and TRBJ2-1; 12 bases are shared with TRBD2. The CDR3 loop spans 17 amino acids. Looked up from germline, CDR1 is SNHLY and CDR2 is FYNNEI. V gave up 6 bases and J gave up 0 bases; unmatched junction bases: 6. The CDR3 nucleotides are TGTGCCAGCAGGGGACTAGCGGGTCAGAGCTCCTACAATGAGCAGTTCTTC. Translating it yields CASRGLAGQSSYNEQFF.

The chain is built from TRBV2 and TRBJ1-1; the D gene is possibly TRBD1 (6 bases). The CDR3 is 14 amino acids. CDR1 and CDR2 (germline): SNHLY, FYNNEI. Trimming cost V 6 bases and J 4 bases, with 15 bases left between them. The CDR3 reads CASRPGGLGTEAFF. The DNA of the CDR3 is TGTGCCAGCAGGCCGGGGGGCTTGGGCACTGAAGCTTTCTTT.

This clone was seen only a few times. The CDR3 region is CASSLDTEVGGPRSPLHF. CDR3 nucleotides: TGTGCCAGCAGCTTAGATACGGAAGTGGGGGGACCGCGTTCACCCCTCCACTTT. This rearrangement joins TRBV11-2 to TRBJ1-6; tentative D call: TRBD1 (5 bases). V was cut by 0 bases and J by 9 bases, with 21 bases left in between. Germline CDR1 reads SGHAT; CDR2 reads FQNNGV. The CDR3 extends over 18 amino acids.

The chain links TRBV6-4 to TRBJ2-1, with 9 bases lining up with TRBD2. The ends lost 5 bases at V and 5 bases at J; junction bases unmatched: 16. Germline V gives CDR1 MRHNA, CDR2 SNTAGT. The CDR3 is 18 amino acids. CDR3 amino acids: CASSTLPLAGVGNNEQFF. The CDR3 nucleotides read TGTGCCAGCAGTACTCTCCCGTTAGCGGGAGTAGGGAACAATGAGCAGTTCTTC.

V gene TRBV4-1 combines with J gene TRBJ1-3; no reliable D call. Germline loops: CDR1 MGHRA, CDR2 YSYEKL. The V gene lost 0 bases and the J gene lost 2 bases, with 14 bases spanning the gap. The CDR3 consists of 17 residues. CDR3 sequence: CASSQDPPGLTGNTIYF. CDR3 coding DNA: TGCGCCAGCAGCCAAGATCCCCCAGGTTTGACTGGAAACACCATATATTTT.